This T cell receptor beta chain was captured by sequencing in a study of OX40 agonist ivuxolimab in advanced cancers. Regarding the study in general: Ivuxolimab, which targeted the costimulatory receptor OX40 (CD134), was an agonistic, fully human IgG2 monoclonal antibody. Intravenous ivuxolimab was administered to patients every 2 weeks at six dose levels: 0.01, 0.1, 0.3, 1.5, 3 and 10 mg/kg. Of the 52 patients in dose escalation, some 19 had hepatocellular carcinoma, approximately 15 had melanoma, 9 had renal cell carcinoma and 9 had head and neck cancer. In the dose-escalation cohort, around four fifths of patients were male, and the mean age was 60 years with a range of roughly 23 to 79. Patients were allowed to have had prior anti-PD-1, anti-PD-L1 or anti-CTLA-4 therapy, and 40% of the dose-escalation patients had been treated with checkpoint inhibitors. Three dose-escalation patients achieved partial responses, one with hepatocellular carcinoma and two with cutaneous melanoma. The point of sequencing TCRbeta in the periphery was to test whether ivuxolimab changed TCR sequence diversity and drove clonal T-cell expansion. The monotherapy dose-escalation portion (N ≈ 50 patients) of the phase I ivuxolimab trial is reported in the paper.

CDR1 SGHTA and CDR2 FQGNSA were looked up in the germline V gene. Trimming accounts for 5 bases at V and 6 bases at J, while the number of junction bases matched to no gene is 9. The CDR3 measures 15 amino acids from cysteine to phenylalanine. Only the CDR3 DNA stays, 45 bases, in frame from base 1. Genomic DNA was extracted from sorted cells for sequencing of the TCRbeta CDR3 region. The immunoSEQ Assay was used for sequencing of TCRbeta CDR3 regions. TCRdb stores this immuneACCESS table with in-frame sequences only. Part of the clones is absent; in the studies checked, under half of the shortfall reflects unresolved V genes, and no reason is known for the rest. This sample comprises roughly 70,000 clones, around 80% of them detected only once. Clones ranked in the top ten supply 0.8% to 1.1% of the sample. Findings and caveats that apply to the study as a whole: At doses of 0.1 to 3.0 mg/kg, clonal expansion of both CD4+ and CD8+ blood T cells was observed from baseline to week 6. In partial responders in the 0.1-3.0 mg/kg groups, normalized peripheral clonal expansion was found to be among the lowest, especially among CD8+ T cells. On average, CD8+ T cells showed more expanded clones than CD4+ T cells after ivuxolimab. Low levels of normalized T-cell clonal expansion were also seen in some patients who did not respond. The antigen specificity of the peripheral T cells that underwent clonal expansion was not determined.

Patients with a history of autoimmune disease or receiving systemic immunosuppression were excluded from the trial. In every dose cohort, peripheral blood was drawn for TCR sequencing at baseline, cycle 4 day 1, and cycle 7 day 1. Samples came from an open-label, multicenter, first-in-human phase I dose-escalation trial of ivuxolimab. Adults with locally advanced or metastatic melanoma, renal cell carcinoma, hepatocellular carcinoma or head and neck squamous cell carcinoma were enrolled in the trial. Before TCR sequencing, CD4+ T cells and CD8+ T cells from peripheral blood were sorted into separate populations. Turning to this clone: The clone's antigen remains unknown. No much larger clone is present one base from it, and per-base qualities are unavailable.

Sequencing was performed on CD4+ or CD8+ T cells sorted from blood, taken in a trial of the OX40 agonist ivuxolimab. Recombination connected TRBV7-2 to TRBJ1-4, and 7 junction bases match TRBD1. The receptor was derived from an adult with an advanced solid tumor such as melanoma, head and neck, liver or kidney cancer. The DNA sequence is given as TGTGCCAGCAGCCCAAGACAGGGTCTTTATGAAAAACTGTTTTTT. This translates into CASSPRQGLYEKLFF.